These 6 T cell receptor beta chains share one sample of origin, sequenced in a study of T cell repertoires in cytomegalovirus infection. No antigen has been assigned to these receptors. TCRdb itself ran the reads through MiXCR, one entry per CDR3 protein. Among nearly 700,000 distinct CDR3 sequences listed, around a third were seen once. Sample: cultured PBMCs, taken from culture after CMV antigen stimulation. These receptor sequences come from a human donor in good health (CMV status not recorded). Some clones in this sample may be carry-over from other donors' samples.

This clonotype has more than one count but fewer than ten. The chain couples TRBV6-1 to TRBJ2-3; no clear D gene. The CDR3 covers 13 residues. Between the trimmed V and J ends, which lost 1 base and 6 bases, there was a span of 8 bases. Looked up from germline, CDR1 is MNHNS and CDR2 is SASEGT. The CDR3 region is CASSEDRVDTQYF. In DNA form, the CDR3 reads TGTGCCAGCAGTGAAGACCGAGTGGATACGCAGTATTTT.

The V and J genes are TRBV7-2 and TRBJ2-1; D could derive from TRBD1 or TRBD2 (5 bases each). The germline CDR1 and CDR2 sequences are SGHTA and FQGNSA. The CDR3 contains 14 residues. V was trimmed by 8 bases and J by 2 bases, leaving 13 bases between them. The CDR3: CASWPGTAYNEQFF. The CDR3 DNA follows: TGTGCCAGCTGGCCCGGGACGGCCTACAATGAGCAGTTCTTC.

J is TRBJ1-2 and V is TRBV4-3, with D tentatively TRBD1 (5 bases). V was pared by 0 bases and J by 0 bases, with 8 bases between. CDR3 length equals 15 residues. CDR1 and CDR2 from the germline V gene are LGHNA and YSLEER. The CDR3 spells CASSQDRTTNYGYTF. CDR3 bases: TGCGCCAGCAGCCAAGATAGGACAACTAACTATGGCTACACCTTC.

For this clonotype: The junction differs from germline at one of its ends, possibly a read error. The chain uses TRBV5-1 and TRBJ2-3; unclear D gene. There are 12 residues in the CDR3. Per germline, CDR1 SGHRS and CDR2 YFSETQ. CDR3 in DNA: TGCGCCGGCAGCTCCGCCACAGATATGCAGTATTTT. Translation gives CAGSSATDMQYF.

This clonotype was seen a handful of times. CDR3 DNA sequence: TGTGCCACCAGCAGAGACGTCTCTGGAAACACCATATATTTT. Amino acid sequence: CATSRDVSGNTIYF. The genes are TRBV15 and TRBJ1-3; D unclear. Germline CDR1 LNHNV, CDR2 YYDKDF (reference sequence). The CDR3 totals 14 residues. V was trimmed by 0 bases and J by 0 bases, leaving 3 bases between them. Combining the CDR3 with reference TRBV15 and TRBJ1-3 gives the whole variable domain DAMVIQNPRYQVTQFGKPVTLSCSQTLNHNVMYWYQQKSSQAPKLLFHYYDKDFNNEADTPDNFQSRRPNTSFCFLDIRSPGLGDTAMYLCATSRDVSGNTIYFGEGSWLTVV.

This clonotype is a singleton in its sample. The V gene is TRBV7-9, the J gene TRBJ1-3, with 7 bases fitting TRBD1. Germline lookup yields CDR1 SEHNR and CDR2 FQNEAQ (reference sequence). This CDR3 is 13 amino acids long. J was trimmed by 8 bases and V by 11 bases; bases with no gene match: 12. The chain's CDR3 is CAAGGKNEHTIYF. The CDR3 DNA follows: TGTGCCGCAGGGGGGAAAAATGAACACACCATATATTTT.